This T cell receptor beta chain was found in a study of cytomegalovirus exposure and HLA in healthy donors. Study results and caveats: The listing of 150 to 200 TCR beta chains classed them as cytomegalovirus-associated. The likely origin of a cluster of highly shared sequence variants was a sequencing artifact.

In regard to this clone: Its antigen is still unknown. A junction boundary mismatches the germline segment, possibly from a read error. The sample contains more than one DNA sequence encoding this CDR3.

The PCR had 60 Vbeta and 13 Jbeta primers. In the authors' workflow: Later work found tens of millions of unique TCR beta chains, with 10 million to 14 million shared. Here immunoSEQ multiplex PCR was the method, and the copy in TCRdb shows in-frame clones only, minus some. The V and J calls and clone size were taken over from that table, and D and trimming were inferred from the DNA. This sample has under 200,000 clones, with about 81% found just once. Looked up from germline, CDR1 is SGHTA and CDR2 is FQGTGA. This CDR3 is 14 amino acids long. The sample comprised PBMCs. J is TRBJ2-1 and V is TRBV7-3, with D tentatively TRBD1 (6 bases). The sequence came from a woman under 30 in good health and CMV-seronegative. The CDR3 here is CASSPTGTYNEQFF. CDR3 in DNA: TGTGCCAGCAGCCCGACAGGAACCTACAATGAGCAATTCTTC.